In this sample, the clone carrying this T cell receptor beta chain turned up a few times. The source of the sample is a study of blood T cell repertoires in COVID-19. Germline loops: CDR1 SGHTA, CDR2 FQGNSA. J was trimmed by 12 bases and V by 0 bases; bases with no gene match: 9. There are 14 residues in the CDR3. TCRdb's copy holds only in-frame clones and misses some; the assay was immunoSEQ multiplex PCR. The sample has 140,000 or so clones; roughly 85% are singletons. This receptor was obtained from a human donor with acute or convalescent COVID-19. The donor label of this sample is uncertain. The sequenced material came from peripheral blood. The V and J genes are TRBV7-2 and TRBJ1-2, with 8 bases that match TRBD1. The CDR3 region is CASSLATWTGLDTF. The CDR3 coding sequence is TGTGCCAGCAGCTTAGCCACTTGGACAGGGTTAGACACCTTC.